These 6 T cell receptor beta chains were all obtained from the same sample, sequenced in a study of blood T cell repertoires in COVID-19. Data came from immunoSEQ multiplex PCR; TCRdb stores just in-frame clones and leaves some out. This table holds fewer than 300,000 clones, more than 65% found once. The sample comprised peripheral blood. Receptors originate from a person between 65 and 79 years old with COVID-19, enrolled during active disease.

The CDR3, as DNA: TGTGCCAGCAGTTGGGGGGGCTCAGCAACTAATGAAAAACTGTTTTTT. Amino acids: CASSWGGSATNEKLFF. The chain couples TRBV27 to TRBJ1-4, with D maybe TRBD1 (6 bases). Germline assignment: CDR1 MNHEY and CDR2 SMNVEV (reference sequence). Trimming removed 4 bases at V and 0 bases at J, with 12 bases between. This CDR3 is built from 16 residues.

The rearrangement links TRBV5-1 to TRBJ2-7, with 10 bases fitting TRBD1. This CDR3 has 14 amino acids. V lost 7 bases to trimming and J lost 0 bases; unmatched junction nucleotides: 4. Germline V CDR1 and CDR2: SGHRS, YFSETQ. CDR3 DNA sequence: TGCGCCAGCGGCCGGGACAGGGGCTCCTACGAGCAGTACTTC. Its protein is CASGRDRGSYEQYF.

The chain recombines TRBV9 with TRBJ1-6, with D possibly TRBD1 on 6 matching bases. V dropped 0 bases and J dropped 10 bases, with 11 bases sitting between them. The length of the CDR3 is 14 residues. Germline V gene lookup returns CDR1 SGDLS and CDR2 YYNGEE. CDR3 in DNA: TGTGCCAGCAGCGTAGCTCAGGGGAACTCACCCCTCCACTTT. It encodes CASSVAQGNSPLHF.

The chain uses TRBV5-8 and TRBJ2-7; 10 bases map to TRBD2. J lost 2 bases, V lost 0 bases, and 11 bases had no gene match. Germline loops: CDR1 SGHTS, CDR2 YDEGEE. CDR3 length equals 18 residues. As DNA, the CDR3 is TGTGCCAGCAGCTTGGTCGTGGGTTCAAGCGGGGGGGCCTACGAGCAGTACTTC. Its translation: CASSLVVGSSGGAYEQYF.

This clone was detected once. This rearrangement joins TRBV5-5 to TRBJ2-2; 14 bases map to TRBD2. Trimming removed 4 bases from V and 6 bases from J; junction bases left unmatched: 8. Germline-derived CDR1 and CDR2 are SGHKS and YYEKEE (reference sequence). The CDR3 is 17 amino acids. This chain's CDR3 is CASSTPGLAGVAGELFF. The CDR3 coding sequence is TGTGCCAGCAGCACACCGGGACTAGCGGGGGTGGCCGGGGAGCTGTTTTTT.

The rearrangement joins TRBV7-9 to TRBJ1-2; D remains unclear. This CDR3 region has 15 residues. The germline V gene has CDR1 SEHNR and CDR2 FQNEAQ (reference sequence). Deletions cut 3 bases from V and 3 bases from J, with 14 bases between. The CDR3 sequence: CASSFFTERHYGYTF. CDR3 DNA sequence: TGTGCCAGCAGCTTTTTTACAGAACGACACTATGGCTACACCTTC. The full variable domain, completed using reference TRBV7-9 and TRBJ1-2, is DTGVSQNPRHKITKRGQNVTFRCDPISEHNRLYWYRQTLGQGPEFLTYFQNEAQLEKSRLLSDRFSAERPKGSFSTLEIQRTEQGDSAMYLCASSFFTERHYGYTFGSGTRLTVV.